The rows below give T cell receptor beta chains drawn from one sample of a study of coeliac disease. Data came from immunoSEQ multiplex PCR; TCRdb stores just in-frame clones and leaves some out. The sample lists several thousand clones; approximately 58% were seen once. The sample taken for sequencing was lymphocytes from the gut lamina propria. Receptors originate from a man aged 65-85 years without celiac disease. Both conserved end residues are part of each CDR3. The D gene is left open where the match is weak. Clone size appears in some rows only: once, few, many, or a class for an expanded clone.

j_gene: TRBJ1-1
abundance: few
d_gene: TRBD1
v_gene: TRBV29-1
CDR3nt: TGCAGCGTTGAGGGACAGTATGGAGGTGAAGCTTTCTTT
CDR3aa: CSVEGQYGGEAFF

j_gene: TRBJ2-7
abundance: NA
d_gene: TRBD1
v_gene: TRBV7-6
CDR3nt: TGTGCCAGCAGCTTAGAAGTCTCCGGGACAGGCTCCTACGAGCAGTACTTC
CDR3aa: CASSLEVSGTGSYEQYF

j_gene: TRBJ2-7
abundance: NA
d_gene: NA
v_gene: TRBV6-5
CDR3nt: TGTGCCAGCGGGACGGGGGGCTACTCCTACGAGCAGTACTTC
CDR3aa: CASGTGGYSYEQYF

j_gene: TRBJ2-7
abundance: NA
d_gene: TRBD1
v_gene: TRBV19
CDR3nt: TGTGCCAGTAGGGGGACAGGGGGCCACTACGAGCAGTACTTC
CDR3aa: CASRGTGGHYEQYF

j_gene: TRBJ2-7
abundance: NA
d_gene: NA
v_gene: TRBV25-1
CDR3nt: TGTGCCAGCAGGACCGACAGGAACTACGAGCAGTACTTC
CDR3aa: CASRTDRNYEQYF

j_gene: TRBJ2-3
abundance: NA
d_gene: NA
v_gene: TRBV20-1
CDR3nt: TGCAGTGCTAGAGATTTGAGTACGCAGTATTTT
CDR3aa: CSARDLSTQYF

j_gene: TRBJ2-7
abundance: NA
d_gene: NA
v_gene: TRBV5-5
CDR3nt: TGTGCCAGCAGCTCATCACAGGGTAACTCCTACGAGCAGTACTTC
CDR3aa: CASSSSQGNSYEQYF

j_gene: TRBJ2-4
abundance: NA
d_gene: NA
v_gene: TRBV2
CDR3nt: TGTGCCAGCAGTGAGAATTTTACAGGGTCGGTAAAAAACATTCAGTACTTC
CDR3aa: CASSENFTGSVKNIQYF

j_gene: TRBJ2-7
abundance: NA
d_gene: NA
v_gene: TRBV28
CDR3nt: TGTGCCAGCAGTTCATACAGCCCTACCTACGAGCAGTACTTC
CDR3aa: CASSSYSPTYEQYF

j_gene: TRBJ2-1
abundance: once
d_gene: NA
v_gene: TRBV7-9
CDR3nt: TGTGCCACCACTAGTCTCAATGAGCAGTTCTTC
CDR3aa: CATTSLNEQFF